One T cell receptor beta chain is described in this entry. The sample originates from a study of blood T cell repertoires in COVID-19. As for the study in general: Samples came from the United States, Italy and Spain, spanning acute and convalescent COVID-19.

Authors' methods: By means of reference gene primer amplification, nucleated cell counts were estimated. The protocol was immunoSEQ multiplex PCR, while the TCRdb copy is restricted to in-frame clones and leaves out a portion. V, J and clone size are those of that table, while D and trimming were read from the DNA. The table has roughly 140,000 clones, 84% seen once; the top ten hold under 9.5%. This clonotype was obtained from a middle-aged man who had recovered from COVID-19. The sample comprised PBMCs or T cells enriched from blood (not recorded which).

In DNA form, the CDR3 reads TGCGCCAGCAGCCGCACCGGGACACCCGGATACGATGGCTACACCTTC. Amino acids: CASSRTGTPGYDGYTF. V usage is TRBV4-3 and J usage is TRBJ1-2; possibly TRBD1 for D (6 bases). The V gene's germline CDR1 is LGHNA and CDR2 YSLEER. V lost 4 bases, J lost 6 bases, and 21 bases lay in between. The CDR3 sequence is 16 residues long.